The rows below give T cell receptor beta chains drawn from one sample of a study of technical replicates of blood from a handful of donors. Assay: immunoSEQ multiplex PCR; the TCRdb copy retains only in-frame clones and omits some. The sample carries 9,000 to 15,000 clones, 93% recorded once. Sequenced: PBMCs. The source is a human donor in good health. CDR3s leave out the opening cysteine and the closing phenylalanine or tryptophan. Clone size appears in some rows only: once, few, many, or a class for an expanded clone.

TRBV6-4	TRBJ1-5	.	12	ASSERYSNQPQH
TRBV2	TRBJ2-7	.	11	ASGRSGAYEQY
TRBV6-1	TRBJ2-7	few	12	ASSEGGGAYEQY
TRBV19	TRBJ2-3	.	12	ASSLGQGPDTQY
TRBV6-5	TRBJ1-5	.	13	ASSWNREKNQPQH
TRBV4-2	TRBJ2-6	.	16	ASSQAGQGASGANVLT
TRBV5-6	TRBJ2-7	.	14	ASSYAPGGQSAEQY
TRBV28	TRBJ2-2	.	16	ASSFPLLTAKNTGELF
TRBV6-1	TRBJ2-5	.	12	ASRDDRDVETQY
TRBV2	TRBJ2-3	.	12	ASGGLAGVDTQY
TRBV28	TRBJ1-4	.	13	ASSPAGTGGEKLF
TRBV5-1	TRBJ2-1	.	15	ASSLTTGPSSYNEQF
TRBV18	TRBJ1-1	.	11	ASSSSQAFEAF
TRBV11-3	TRBJ1-1	.	12	ASSLDSVNTEAF
TRBV7-2	TRBJ2-1	.	11	ASSLGRFYEQF
TRBV29-1	TRBJ2-3	few	13	SVKRQGGETDTQY
TRBV6-5	TRBJ2-1	.	12	ASSRASGTDEQF
TRBV6-5	TRBJ2-7	.	12	ASSRTGETYEQY
TRBV6-1	TRBJ2-5	.	11	ASGAGQSETQY
TRBV30	TRBJ1-2	.	11	AWSRVLFGGYT
TRBV5-5	TRBJ2-2	once	17	ASSQIAFGASEPAGELF
TRBV6-5	TRBJ2-1	.	13	ASSAGQGAYNEQF
TRBV10-1	TRBJ2-3	.	12	ASSEYRELDTQY
TRBV5-1	TRBJ2-1	once	15	ASSLVSGTLNYNEQF
TRBV6-1	TRBJ2-7	.	13	ASSEGLAGSYEQY
TRBV9	TRBJ2-5	.	13	ASSATGTYQETQY
TRBV28	TRBJ2-1	.	13	ASRPAGAAYNEQF
TRBV7-2	TRBJ1-5	.	14	ASSVDSTGASGSQH
TRBV7-8	TRBJ2-5	.	16	ASSPPRFRTGQQETQY
TRBV5-1	TRBJ2-2	.	12	ASSSDRLTGELF
TRBV5-8	TRBJ2-3	.	13	ASSLFGVSTDTQY
TRBV2	TRBJ1-2	.	12	ASSEAHQANGYT
TRBV15	TRBJ2-1	.	13	ATSGGTSGRGWQF
TRBV2	TRBJ2-7	.	14	ASGGGASGITYEQY
TRBV5-6	TRBJ2-5	.	12	ASSFRTSEQTQY
TRBV6-5	TRBJ2-2	.	13	ASSLAGGYTGELF
TRBV28	TRBJ2-7	.	11	ASSSSGFHEQY
TRBV5-1	TRBJ1-3	.	13	ASSSDTYSGNTIY
TRBV14	TRBJ1-2	.	11	ASSPQGWDGYT
TRBV12-5	TRBJ2-3	.	12	ASGFLGGPDTQY
TRBV6-5	TRBJ1-1	once	10	ASSYFGGEAF
TRBV6-5	TRBJ1-2	.	12	ASREGTARGGYT
TRBV11-2	TRBJ2-4	.	17	ASSGRRTSGRGAKNIQY
TRBV29-1	TRBJ2-1	once	14	SARSLPGLGWNEQF
TRBV18	TRBJ2-3	.	13	ASSRDGTSVDTQY
TRBV30	TRBJ1-3	.	13	AGNRGSWGGNTIY
TRBV2	TRBJ2-7	.	10	ASSKSGYEQY
TRBV5-1	TRBJ1-1	.	15	ASSHPPGQVMNTEAF
TRBV7-9	TRBJ2-2	.	14	ASSPPTSGNTGELF
TRBV5-1	TRBJ1-1	.	11	ASSLVMNTEAF
TRBV14	TRBJ2-5	.	13	ASSHRAEGQETQY
TRBV11-3	TRBJ2-3	.	15	ASSVGVGSRPLNTQY
TRBV6-6	TRBJ2-7	.	14	ASSYQGQANSYEQY